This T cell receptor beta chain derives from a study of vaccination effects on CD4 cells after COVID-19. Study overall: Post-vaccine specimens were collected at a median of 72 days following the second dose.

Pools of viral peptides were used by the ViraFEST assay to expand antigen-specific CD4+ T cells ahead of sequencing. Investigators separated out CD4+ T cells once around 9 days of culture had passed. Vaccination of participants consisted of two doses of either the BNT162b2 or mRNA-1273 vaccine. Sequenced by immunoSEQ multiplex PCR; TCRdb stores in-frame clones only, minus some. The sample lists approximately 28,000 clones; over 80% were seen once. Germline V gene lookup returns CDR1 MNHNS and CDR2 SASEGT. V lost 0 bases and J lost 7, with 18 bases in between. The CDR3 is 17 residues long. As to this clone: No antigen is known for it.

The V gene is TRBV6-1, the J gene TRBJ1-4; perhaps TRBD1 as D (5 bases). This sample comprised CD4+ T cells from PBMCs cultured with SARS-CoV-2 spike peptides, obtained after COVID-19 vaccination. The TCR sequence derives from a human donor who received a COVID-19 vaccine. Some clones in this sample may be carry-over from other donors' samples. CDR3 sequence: CASSEAGRGFAGEKLFF. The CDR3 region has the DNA TGTGCCAGCAGTGAAGCGGGTAGGGGTTTCGCAGGTGAAAAACTGTTTTTT.